This T cell receptor beta chain was retrieved from a study of monozygotic twins with inflammatory bowel disease. Study-wide points: IBD patients had lower TCRbeta diversity (inverse Simpson) than healthy co-twins. The data did not back a single strong IBD-associated clonotype or signal.

Germline values: CDR1 KGHSH, CDR2 LQKENI. This CDR3 has 14 amino acids. TCRdb re-called the 5' RACE reads, yielding one record per CDR3 amino acid sequence without DNA. Its table records 300,000 to 400,000 distinct CDR3 sequences. A remark on this clonotype: Antigen unknown.

The receptor was isolated from a human donor with ulcerative colitis or Crohn's disease, or a healthy co-twin of an affected twin (not recorded which). Sequencing was performed on blood. The chain combines TRBV18 with TRBJ1-5; TCRdb reports TRBD1, a call that lacks DNA to check it against. CDR3 in amino acids: CASSINRGLEPQHF.